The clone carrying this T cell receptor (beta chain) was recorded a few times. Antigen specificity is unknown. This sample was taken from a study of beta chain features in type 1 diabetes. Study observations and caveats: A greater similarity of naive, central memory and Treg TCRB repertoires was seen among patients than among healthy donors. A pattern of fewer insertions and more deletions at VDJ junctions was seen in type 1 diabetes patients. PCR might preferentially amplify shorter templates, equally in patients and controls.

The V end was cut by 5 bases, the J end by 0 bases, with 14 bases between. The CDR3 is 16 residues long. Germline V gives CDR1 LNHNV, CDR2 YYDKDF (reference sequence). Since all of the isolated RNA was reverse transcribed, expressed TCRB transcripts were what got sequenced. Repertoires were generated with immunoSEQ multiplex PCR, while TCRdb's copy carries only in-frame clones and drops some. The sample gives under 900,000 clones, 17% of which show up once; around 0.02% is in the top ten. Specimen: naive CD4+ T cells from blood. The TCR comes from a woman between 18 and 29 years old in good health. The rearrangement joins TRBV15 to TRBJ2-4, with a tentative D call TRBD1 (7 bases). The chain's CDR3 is CATSRGDRLAKNIQYF. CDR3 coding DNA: TGTGCCACCAGCCGCGGGGACAGACTAGCCAAAAACATTCAGTACTTC.